The 14 T cell receptor beta chains below all came from one sample that was sequenced in a study of HIV-infected children after antiretroviral therapy interruption. RNA-based 3' RACE libraries used unique molecular identifiers. TCRdb called the 3' RACE reads again in MiXCR, with one record for every CDR3 protein. Of around 40,000 distinct CDR3 sequences in the sample, about 6.5% are singletons; the top ten hold approximately 0.97%. Treatment reported: PENTA 11 planned treatment interruption arm or continuous ART arm. This material consisted of CD45RA+ CD4+ T cells from PBMCs, pooled from several time points, taken from a donor given antiretroviral therapy, either interrupted or continuous. Subset here: naive CD4+ CD45RA+ CD45RO- T cells. The source is a pool of human donors with HIV.

This clonotype was recorded many times. DNA for the CDR3: TGCGCCAGCAGCTTTCCTACAGGGAACACAGATACGCAGTATTTT. Its translation is CASSFPTGNTDTQYF. The chain links TRBV5-1 to TRBJ2-3; D perhaps matches TRBD1 (6 bases). With 2 bases removed from V and 2 bases from J, the gap between germline ends came to 12 bases. Germline CDR1 and CDR2: SGHRS and YFSETQ. The CDR3 runs 15 residues.

This clonotype was observed many times. The chain uses TRBV7-2 and TRBJ1-5; 11 bases match TRBD1. Trimming at V came to 3 bases and at J to 6 bases, leaving 1 base not matched to a gene. The germline CDR1 and CDR2 sequences are SGHTA and FQGNSA. There are 14 residues in the CDR3. For the CDR3, the DNA is TGTGCCAGCAGCTTGGACAGGGGGCGTCAGCCCCAGCATTTT. Translating it yields CASSLDRGRQPQHF.

This clonotype has at least ten counts. V and J are TRBV2 and TRBJ2-1; D tentatively reads TRBD1 or TRBD2 (5 bases each). Trimming pared 4 bases from V and 9 bases from J, leaving 13 bases between. The CDR3 covers 13 residues. Germline CDR1 and CDR2: SNHLY and FYNNEI. The CDR3 DNA reads as TGTGCCAGCAGTGTTCGGGGCCCCACTGAGCAGTTCTTC. Its protein product is CASSVRGPTEQFF.

In its sample, this clonotype was seen a few times. The chain employs TRBV12-3 or TRBV12-4 and TRBJ1-4; 11 nucleotides align to TRBD1. The CDR3 runs 17 residues. V shed 5 bases and J 8 bases; nucleotides not matched to a gene: 13. The CDR3 sequence is CASSPIPGTGGPEKLFF. In DNA form, the CDR3 reads TGTGCCAGCAGTCCTATACCGGGGACAGGGGGACCGGAAAAACTGTTTTTT.

This clonotype has a count of ten or more. CDR3 residues: CASSPQVAQPNGKLFF. Here the CDR3 DNA reads TGTGCCAGCAGCCCACAAGTGGCACAACCAAACGGAAAACTGTTTTTT. V and J are TRBV9 and TRBJ1-4; D remains unclear. Germline loops: CDR1 SGDLS, CDR2 YYNGEE. V lost 4 bases and J lost 10, with 23 bases in between. The length of the CDR3 is 16 residues.

This clonotype was counted ten times or more. The chain recombines TRBV11-1 with TRBJ2-7, with D perhaps TRBD2 (7 bases). This CDR3 is built from 13 residues. Trimming stripped 6 bases from V and 10 bases from J, with 19 bases between. CDR1 and CDR2 (germline): SGHAT, FQDESV (reference sequence). The CDR3 nucleotides read TGTGCCAGCAGTTCTGGGGGGGGCTATGAACAGTACTTC. Its protein product is CASSSGGGYEQYF.

This clonotype was counted ten times or more. The chain joins TRBV19 to TRBJ1-2; 9 bases are a match to TRBD1. In germline, CDR1 is LNHDA, CDR2 SQIVND (reference sequence). The CDR3 has 15 amino acids. J gave up 2 bases and V 5 bases, and 6 bases lay outside the gene matches. This CDR3 reads CASSVTQGANYGYTF. The DNA for the CDR3 is TGTGCCAGTAGTGTTACACAGGGGGCAAACTATGGCTACACCTTC.

The sample holds many counts of this clonotype. The CDR3 here is CSARIRTGDYGYTF. CDR3 DNA: TGCAGTGCTAGAATAAGGACAGGGGACTATGGCTACACCTTC. The chain recombines TRBV20-1 with TRBJ1-2; 9 positions match TRBD1. The germline V gene has CDR1 DFQATT and CDR2 SNEGSKA (reference sequence). V trimming: 2 bases; J trimming: 3 bases; junction bases outside the gene matches: 4. The CDR3 has 14 residues.

Many counts were recorded for this clonotype. CDR3 DNA: TGTGCCAGCAGCCCGCTTGGGGGTATAGAGACCCAGTACTTC. Protein: CASSPLGGIETQYF. This rearrangement joins TRBV28 to TRBJ2-5; TRBD1 or TRBD2 may be the D gene (5 bases each). Trimming removed 6 bases from V and 4 bases from J, with 15 bases in between. CDR1 MDHEN and CDR2 SYDVKM come from the germline V gene. The CDR3 extends over 14 amino acids.

As for this clonotype: A junction end diverges from the germline sequence, so it may reflect a read error. V gene TRBV12-3 or TRBV12-4 combines with J gene TRBJ2-5, with D perhaps matching TRBD1 (6 bases). The CDR3 totals 13 residues. The CDR3 coding sequence is TGTGCAAGCAGCTCTGGGGGCCAAGACACCCAGTACTTT. Protein: CASSSGGQDTQYF.

Many counts were recorded for this clonotype. The chain combines TRBV7-3 with TRBJ2-3, with 14 bases that match TRBD2. Germline trimming cut 5 bases from V and 3 bases from J; bases unmatched to any gene: 7. The CDR3 has 17 amino acids. Germline V gene data show CDR1 as SGHTA and CDR2 as FQGTGA. This CDR3 is CASSLGRLAGGTDTQYF. CDR3 coding DNA: TGTGCCAGCAGCCTCGGACGACTAGCGGGAGGGACAGATACGCAGTATTTT.

This clonotype was seen more than once but under ten times. The chain joins TRBV3-1 to TRBJ2-3; 14 bases are shared with TRBD2. The V segment lost 5 bases and the J segment 5 bases; nucleotides outside the gene matches: 6. Germline CDR1 reads LGHDT; CDR2 reads YNNKEL (reference sequence). This CDR3 is 16 amino acids long. CDR3 bases: TGTGCCAGCAGCACGGGGACTAGCGGGAGAGGAGATACGCAGTATTTT. Amino acid sequence: CASSTGTSGRGDTQYF.

Many counts were recorded for this clonotype. This sequence joins TRBV7-2 and TRBJ2-3, with D unresolved. Germline V gives CDR1 SGHTA, CDR2 FQGNSA. V was shortened by 5 bases and J by 0 bases, with 12 bases between the two germline ends. CDR3 size: 15 residues. The CDR3 DNA is TGTGCCAGCAGCGCTTCTAGAGTTAGCACAGATACGCAGTATTTT. Translation gives CASSASRVSTDTQYF. The entire variable domain, with the rest obtained from reference TRBV7-2 and TRBJ2-3, is as follows: GAGVSQSPSNKVTEKGKDVELRCDPISGHTALYWYRQSLGQGLEFLIYFQGNSAPDKSGLPSDRFSAERTGGSVSTLTIQRTQQEDSAVYLCASSASRVSTDTQYFGPGTRLTVL.

This clonotype was recorded at least ten times. The chain joins TRBV12-3 or TRBV12-4 to TRBJ2-1; D is possibly TRBD1 (6 bases). The CDR3 contains 13 residues. V lost 6 bases and J 9 bases, leaving 15 bases between the germline ends. For the CDR3, the DNA is TGTGCCAGCAGCCGGGACAACTATGCTGAGCAGTTCTTC. Its translation is CASSRDNYAEQFF.